This T cell receptor (beta chain) was sequenced during a study of T cell repertoires in cytomegalovirus infection. On the study more broadly: Matching HLA type and CMV infection were both indicated by public TCR beta signatures. Overall study results and limits: Summed frequency of shared TCR beta families picked out CMV carriers who also had the relevant HLA. The response measured ex vivo was dominated by TCR beta clonotypes (HLA-C-restricted and CMV-specific).

This CDR3 is built from 14 residues. V dropped 7 bases and J dropped 2 bases, with 12 bases sitting between them. The germline gives CDR1 SNHLY, CDR2 FYNNEI. This clonotype was seen only once. The antigen is unknown. TCRdb called the reads again in MiXCR, with one record for every CDR3 protein. The sample carries 650,000 to 850,000 distinct CDR3 sequences, almost 30% recorded once. This receptor was identified in a human donor in good health (CMV status not recorded). Some clones in this sample may be carry-over from other donors' samples. Sequenced material: cultured CD8+ T cells from PBMCs, taken from culture after CMV antigen stimulation. The genes are TRBV2 and TRBJ2-1; unclear D gene. CDR3 residues: CASTFPGTYNEQFF. The CDR3, as DNA: TGTGCCAGCACCTTTCCCGGCACCTACAATGAGCAGTTCTTC.